Presented here are 21 T cell receptor beta chains from one specimen sequenced in a study of T cell responses to AZD1222 COVID-19 vaccine. Method: immunoSEQ multiplex PCR; TCRdb's copy keeps in-frame clones and lacks some. The sample holds some 120,000 clones, roughly 87% seen once. The sequenced sample was peripheral blood, obtained on day 0 of AZD1222 vaccination. Receptor source: an adult in good health.

This clone was detected only a few times. This sequence joins TRBV28 and TRBJ1-4; D is perhaps TRBD1 (5 bases). The germline V gene encodes CDR1 MDHEN and CDR2 SYDVKM. Trimming left V 7 bases short and J 7 bases short, with 10 bases between. The length of the CDR3 is 12 residues. As DNA, the CDR3 is TGTGCCAGCAACCAGGGTGGTGAAAAACTGTTTTTT. It specifies CASNQGGEKLFF. Variable domain in full (rest from reference TRBV28 and TRBJ1-4): DVKVTQSSRYLVKRTGEKVFLECVQDMDHENMFWYRQDPGLGLRLIYFSYDVKMKEKGDIPEGYSVSREKKERFSLILESASTNQTSMYLCASNQGGEKLFFGSGTQLSVL.

The V and J genes are TRBV10-2 and TRBJ2-7; possible D gene TRBD2, 6 bases. Deletions cut 4 bases from V and 2 bases from J, with 15 bases between. CDR1 is WSHSY, CDR2 SAAADI, per germline. The CDR3 spans 15 residues. The CDR3 loop is CASSVHAGPTYEQYF. The CDR3 coding sequence is TGCGCCAGCAGTGTGCATGCGGGGCCTACCTACGAGCAGTACTTC.

The rearrangement joins TRBV27 to TRBJ1-6; the D gene is possibly TRBD1 (5 bases). The CDR3 length is 15 residues. Germline V gene lookup returns CDR1 MNHEY and CDR2 SMNVEV (reference sequence). V was cut by 3 bases and J by 6 bases, with 12 bases left in between. CDR3 loop: CASSFYTGINSPLHF. The DNA of the CDR3 is TGTGCCAGCAGTTTTTACACAGGAATTAATTCACCCCTCCACTTT.

The chain couples TRBV28 to TRBJ2-5, with TRBD1 identical over 9 bases. V lost 6 bases and J lost 5; bases outside the gene matches: 4. Germline CDR1 and CDR2: MDHEN and SYDVKM. The CDR3 loop spans 13 amino acids. Here the CDR3 DNA reads TGTGCCAGCAGCTGGACAGGGGAGGAGACCCAGTACTTC. Encoded protein: CASSWTGEETQYF.

The chain joins TRBV4-1 to TRBJ1-5; D possibly corresponds to TRBD1 (6 bases). The V and J ends lost 4 bases and 0 bases respectively, with 16 bases between them. The CDR3 consists of 17 residues. Germline V gives CDR1 MGHRA, CDR2 YSYEKL. CDR3 protein: CASSLTPGQRSNQPQHF. The CDR3 DNA follows: TGCGCCAGCAGCCTGACCCCTGGACAGCGTAGCAATCAGCCCCAGCATTTT.

V gene TRBV19 combines with J gene TRBJ1-1; 7 bases match TRBD1. CDR1 and CDR2 (germline): LNHDA, SQIVND (reference sequence). V shed 5 bases and J 3 bases; nucleotides not matched to a gene: 3. CDR3 length equals 13 residues. The CDR3 nucleotides are TGTGCCAGTAGTCCACAGGGGCACACTGAAGCTTTCTTT. The encoded protein is CASSPQGHTEAFF.

This clone was detected a few times. This sequence joins TRBV28 and TRBJ2-5, with 7 bases that match TRBD2. Germline V CDR1 and CDR2: MDHEN, SYDVKM. CDR3 length: 13 amino acids. V lost 6 bases to trimming and J lost 7 bases; unmatched junction nucleotides: 8. The chain's CDR3 is CASRGAGLRTQYF. CDR3 nucleotides: TGTGCCAGCAGGGGAGCGGGGCTCAGGACCCAGTACTTC.

This clone was found once. The V gene is TRBV5-6, the J gene TRBJ2-7; TRBD1 aligns across 9 bases. The germline CDR1 and CDR2 sequences are SGHDT and YYEEEE. J gave up 5 bases and V 3 bases, and 6 bases lay outside the gene matches. This CDR3 contains 14 residues. For the CDR3, the DNA is TGTGCCAGCAGCTGGGACAGGGAGGTGGACGAGCAGTACTTC. Its translation: CASSWDREVDEQYF.

The rearrangement uses TRBV10-3 and TRBJ1-1; D is perhaps TRBD1 (6 bases). Germline V gene sequence: CDR1 ENHRY, CDR2 SYGVKD. V lost 6 bases and J 4 bases, leaving 12 bases between the germline ends. The CDR3 has 13 amino acids. CDR3 DNA sequence: TGTGCCATCAGACAGGGTTTAAGCACTGAAGCTTTCTTT. As protein: CAIRQGLSTEAFF.

This clone was detected once. The chain is built from TRBV5-6 and TRBJ2-1; D unresolved. The CDR3 covers 14 residues. Germline loops: CDR1 SGHDT, CDR2 YYEEEE. Trimming cost V 0 bases and J 10 bases, with 14 bases left between them. In DNA, the CDR3 is TGTGCCAGCAGCTTGGGAGTAGCCATACGAGAGCAGTTCTTC. Its protein is CASSLGVAIREQFF.

The chain combines TRBV4-1 with TRBJ2-7; no firm D call. The germline gives CDR1 MGHRA, CDR2 YSYEKL. Deletions cut 4 bases from V and 3 bases from J, with 10 bases between. The CDR3 consists of 13 residues. The CDR3 DNA reads as TGCGCCAGCAGCCCTGCCTGGGGCTACGAGCAGTACTTC. Translation gives CASSPAWGYEQYF.

The CDR3 region has the DNA TGTGCCAGCAGCGCCGGGACAGGGAGTAAAGAGACCCAGTACTTC. It yields the protein CASSAGTGSKETQYF. The chain couples TRBV9 to TRBJ2-5; 9 bases agree with TRBD1. The CDR3 is 15 residues long. J gave up 3 bases and V 3 bases, and 6 bases lay outside the gene matches. Germline assignment: CDR1 SGDLS and CDR2 YYNGEE.

V gene TRBV7-3 combines with J gene TRBJ2-3; no definite D call. Germline lookup yields CDR1 SGHTA and CDR2 FQGTGA. The CDR3 has 13 residues. V was trimmed by 2 bases and J by 4 bases, leaving 7 bases between them. CDR3 sequence: CASSLARADTQYF. The CDR3 nucleotides are TGTGCCAGCAGCTTAGCCAGAGCAGATACGCAGTATTTT. Drawing the rest from reference TRBV7-3 and TRBJ2-3, the complete variable domain is GAGVSQTPSNKVTEKGKYVELRCDPISGHTALYWYRQSLGQGPEFLIYFQGTGAADDSGLPNDRFFAVRPEGSVSTLKIQRTERGDSAVYLCASSLARADTQYFGPGTRLTVL.

The gene calls are TRBV29-1 and TRBJ2-1; D is unclear. This CDR3 comprises 11 residues. Germline CDR1 and CDR2: SQVTM and ANQGSEA. The V end lost 6 bases, the J end lost 9 bases, and 12 bases lay between the germline ends. CDR3 residues: CSVQWAVEQFF. The CDR3 nucleotides read TGCAGCGTCCAATGGGCGGTTGAGCAGTTCTTC.

J is TRBJ1-5 and V is TRBV28; 9 bases map to TRBD1. The CDR3 runs 16 residues. Germline V CDR1 and CDR2: MDHEN, SYDVKM. Trimming at V came to 5 bases and at J to 7 bases, leaving 12 bases not matched to a gene. CDR3 nucleotides: TGTGCCAGCAGTCCAAGCGGGACAGGGACATGGCAGCCCCAGCATTTT. Residues: CASSPSGTGTWQPQHF.

This chain joins TRBV27 and TRBJ1-2, with 7 bases matching TRBD1. The length of the CDR3 is 18 residues. The germline V gene has CDR1 MNHEY and CDR2 SMNVEV (reference sequence). J lost 2 bases, V lost 0 bases, and 12 bases had no gene match. CDR3 DNA: TGTGCCAGCAGTTTATCGGGACTAAGGGGGCAGGGAAACTATGGCTACACCTTC. Translating gives CASSLSGLRGQGNYGYTF.

The V and J genes are TRBV5-4 and TRBJ2-7, with 10 bases aligning to TRBD2. This CDR3 comprises 15 residues. With 5 bases clipped from V and 1 base from J, the junction kept 6 bases outside the gene matches. Germline V gene data show CDR1 as SGHNT and CDR2 as YYREEE (reference sequence). The CDR3 is CASSLGLARSYEQYF. CDR3 nucleotide sequence: TGTGCCAGCAGTCTGGGACTAGCGCGTTCCTACGAGCAGTACTTC. Variable domain in full (rest from reference TRBV5-4 and TRBJ2-7): ETGVTQSPTHLIKTRGQQVTLRCSSQSGHNTVSWYQQALGQGPQFIFQYYREEENGRGNFPPRFSGLQFPNYSSELNVNALELDDSALYLCASSLGLARSYEQYFGPGTRLTVT.

The chain uses TRBV9 and TRBJ2-1; 9 bases align to TRBD2. The CDR3 is made up of 15 amino acids. V shed 6 bases, J shed 9 bases, and the junction held 13 bases outside the gene matches. The germline gives CDR1 SGDLS, CDR2 YYNGEE. CDR3 residues: CASTDGASGEFEQFF. The CDR3 nucleotides are TGTGCCAGCACCGACGGGGCTAGCGGGGAGTTTGAGCAGTTCTTC.

The V call is TRBV18, the J call TRBJ2-1; 7 bases are shared with TRBD2. CDR3 size: 16 residues. Germline lookup yields CDR1 KGHSH and CDR2 LQKENI. V was pared by 8 bases and J by 8 bases, with 18 bases of the junction left unmatched. The CDR3 coding sequence is TGTGCCAGCAAACTCAGAGGCGTCATACGGGAGGATGAGCAGTTCTTC. This codes for CASKLRGVIREDEQFF. The entire variable domain, with the rest obtained from reference TRBV18 and TRBJ2-1, is as follows: NAGVMQNPRHLVRRRGQEARLRCSPMKGHSHVYWYRQLPEEGLKFMVYLQKENIIDESGMPKERFSAEFPKEGPSILRIQQVVRGDSAAYFCASKLRGVIREDEQFFGPGTRLTVL.

CDR3 amino acids: CASSHWTSGSEGEQYF. In DNA, the CDR3 is TGTGCCAGCAGCCACTGGACTAGCGGGAGTGAGGGCGAGCAGTACTTC. The V call is TRBV4-2, the J call TRBJ2-7; 13 bases line up with TRBD2. The germline V gene encodes CDR1 LGHNA and CDR2 YNFKEQ. Trimming at V came to 3 bases and at J to 6 bases, leaving 8 bases not matched to a gene. This CDR3 spans 16 amino acids.

The chain links TRBV5-1 to TRBJ2-7; 12 bases are shared with TRBD1. Germline-derived CDR1 and CDR2 are SGHRS and YFSETQ. Losses at the gene ends were 4 bases for V and 4 bases for J; bases not matched to a gene: 9. The CDR3 consists of 16 residues. CDR3 amino acids: CASSGWDRGRGYEQYF. For the CDR3, the DNA is TGCGCCAGCAGCGGGTGGGACAGGGGGCGAGGGTACGAGCAGTACTTC.